This T cell receptor (beta chain) was found in a study of cytomegalovirus exposure and HLA in healthy donors. Study-level results: A few of the chains that were CMV-associated were confirmed in vitro to be specific for CMV antigens. Earlier analysis looked at TCR beta V segments, and most were productive about 90% or about 30% of the time. Rarity held for most TCR sequences, but there were some public TCRs that occurred in many donors.

Worth noting for this clone: Antigen specificity is unknown.

Germline V gives CDR1 SGHRS, CDR2 YFSETQ. The J segment lost 6 bases and the V segment lost 7 bases, leaving 12 bases of the junction unmatched. The CDR3 covers 16 residues. A multiplex PCR was run with 60 Vbeta primers and 13 Jbeta primers. The assay was immunoSEQ multiplex PCR, and TCRdb's table has in-frame clones only and misses some. The table records about 200,000 clones, approximately 88% of them present only once. This TCR came from a boy younger than 10 in good health and CMV-seronegative. Sequenced sample: PBMCs. V usage is TRBV5-1 and J usage is TRBJ1-6, with 8 bases fitting TRBD1. DNA of the CDR3: TGCGCCAGCGCCCCGGGACAGGTGTTTGGTAATTCACCCCTCCACTTT. This encodes CASAPGQVFGNSPLHF.